This TCR beta chain was sequenced during a study of blood T cell repertoires in COVID-19. Study background: Collection of acute and convalescent COVID-19 samples took place in the United States, Italy and Spain. PBMCs, B-cell-depleted T cells, or T cells provided the cDNA or gDNA that made up the material.

Original data processing: Estimated nucleated cell counts came from reference gene primer amplification. Clones were read by immunoSEQ multiplex PCR, and TCRdb kept only the in-frame ones, dropping some. The V and J calls and clone size are taken from that table; D and trimming were inferred from the DNA. The data hold 130,000 or so clones, with 70% to 90% observed a single time. The source of this sequence is a woman aged 55-70 years with acute or convalescent COVID-19. The specimen was peripheral blood.

CDR3 sequence (DNA): TGCGCCAGCAGCCACCGGGACAGGGGGAACGGGGAGCTGTTTTTT. As protein: CASSHRDRGNGELFF. The chain couples TRBV4-1 to TRBJ2-2, with 11 nucleotides matching TRBD1. CDR1 and CDR2 (germline): MGHRA, YSYEKL. V was pared by 3 bases and J by 7 bases, with 4 bases of the junction left unmatched. CDR3 length: 15 residues.